One sample yielded the 11 T cell receptor beta chains listed below, sequenced in a study of PD-1 blockade in classical Hodgkin lymphoma. Time point defined: cycle 4 day 1 (C4D1), after 5 to 7 weeks of nivolumab. All patients experienced relapse after autologous stem cell transplantation, and brentuximab vedotin exposure was variable. Some clones are missing from TCRdb's copy, which holds only in-frame ones; the method was immunoSEQ multiplex PCR. Of approximately 93,000 clones listed, about three quarters are singletons. The starting material was peripheral blood mononuclear cells (PBMCs), obtained before the fourth cycle of nivolumab. The source is a human donor with classical Hodgkin lymphoma.

The chain recombines TRBV6-6 with TRBJ1-5; 9 bases line up with TRBD1. Losses at the gene ends were 7 bases for V and 6 bases for J; bases not matched to a gene: 4. CDR3 length: 13 amino acids. The germline V gene encodes CDR1 MNHNY and CDR2 SVGAGI (reference sequence). The CDR3 loop is CASTQGAVQPQHF. CDR3 DNA: TGTGCCAGCACACAGGGGGCGGTTCAGCCCCAGCATTTT.

The J gene is TRBJ1-1, the V gene TRBV19; possibly TRBD1 for D (5 bases). With 6 bases removed from V and 1 base from J, the gap between germline ends came to 12 bases. In germline, CDR1 is LNHDA, CDR2 SQIVND (reference sequence). The CDR3 spans 14 residues. The DNA of the CDR3 is TGTGCCAGTAGACAAATGGGGGAGAACACTGAAGCTTTCTTT. This sequence encodes CASRQMGENTEAFF.

V is TRBV19 and J is TRBJ1-1; D possibly corresponds to TRBD1 (5 bases). Deletions cut 5 bases from V and 3 bases from J, with 16 bases between. Per germline, CDR1 LNHDA and CDR2 SQIVND (reference sequence). The CDR3 covers 15 residues. CDR3 nucleotide sequence: TGTGCCAGTAGTTTACGCTCCGGGACGGACACTGAAGCTTTCTTT. Protein product: CASSLRSGTDTEAFF.

The J gene is TRBJ2-5, the V gene TRBV5-1, with 13 bases that match TRBD2. CDR1 SGHRS and CDR2 YFSETQ come from the germline V gene. The CDR3 has 16 residues. V trimming: 7 bases; J trimming: 3 bases; junction bases outside the gene matches: 9. The CDR3 DNA reads TGCGCCAGCTCCCCCGGGACTAGCGGGGTGGAAGAGACCCAGTACTTC. Translating it yields CASSPGTSGVEETQYF.

This sequence joins TRBV28 and TRBJ2-7; TRBD2 agrees at 11 bases. The CDR3 is 15 residues long. Germline CDR1 MDHEN, CDR2 SYDVKM. Trimming removed 2 bases from V and 7 bases from J; junction bases left unmatched: 7. CDR3 residues: CASSLHSSGGREQYF. The CDR3 DNA reads as TGTGCCAGCAGTTTACATTCTAGCGGGGGGAGGGAGCAGTACTTC.

The chain couples TRBV27 to TRBJ2-5, with D possibly being TRBD2 (6 bases). V was trimmed by 2 bases and J by 5 bases, leaving 9 bases between them. CDR3 length: 13 residues. Germline V CDR1 and CDR2: MNHEY, SMNVEV (reference sequence). The chain's CDR3 is CASSLVREETQYF. As DNA, the CDR3 is TGTGCCAGCAGTTTAGTCCGGGAGGAGACCCAGTACTTC.

This clone occurred a few times. J is TRBJ1-3 and V is TRBV6-5; no clear D. This CDR3 contains 13 residues. Per the germline V gene, CDR1 is MNHEY and CDR2 is SVGAGI. V was cut by 4 bases and J by 0 bases, with 4 bases left in between. The DNA of the CDR3 is TGTGCCAGCAGTTGGATCTCTGGAAACACCATATATTTT. Its protein product is CASSWISGNTIYF.

The chain links TRBV4-2 to TRBJ2-3; D may be TRBD2 (6 bases). There are 14 residues in the CDR3. V was trimmed by 0 bases and J by 7 bases, leaving 11 bases between them. CDR1 is LGHNA, CDR2 YNFKEQ, per germline. The CDR3: CASSQELGDYTQYF. The CDR3 DNA reads TGTGCCAGCAGCCAAGAGCTGGGGGACTATACGCAGTATTTT.

The rearrangement joins TRBV13 to TRBJ2-1, with TRBD2 matching over 9 bases. J was trimmed by 9 bases and V by 6 bases; bases with no gene match: 15. This CDR3 is built from 16 residues. Germline CDR1 and CDR2: PRHDT and FYEKMQ (reference sequence). In nucleotides, the CDR3 is TGTGCCAGCAGTCCCGGGGAAGGCGGGGGGGCCGTTGAGCAGTTCTTC. The encoded protein is CASSPGEGGGAVEQFF.

The V call is TRBV19, the J call TRBJ1-5; D call uncertain. The CDR3 consists of 13 residues. V was shortened by 3 bases and J by 6 bases, with 9 bases between the two germline ends. CDR1 LNHDA and CDR2 SQIVND come from the germline V gene (reference sequence). The CDR3: CASSMAEAQPQHF. The DNA for the CDR3 is TGTGCCAGTAGTATGGCAGAGGCTCAGCCCCAGCATTTT.

This clone has a handful of counts. The chain is built from TRBV30 and TRBJ2-5; maybe TRBD2 (5 bases). V shed 2 bases and J shed 5 bases, with 12 bases lying between them. The CDR3 covers 13 residues. Germline loops: CDR1 GTSNPN, CDR2 SVGIG (reference sequence). The CDR3 sequence is CAWSRARRETQYF. The DNA for the CDR3 is TGTGCCTGGAGTCGGGCTAGGAGGGAGACCCAGTACTTC.